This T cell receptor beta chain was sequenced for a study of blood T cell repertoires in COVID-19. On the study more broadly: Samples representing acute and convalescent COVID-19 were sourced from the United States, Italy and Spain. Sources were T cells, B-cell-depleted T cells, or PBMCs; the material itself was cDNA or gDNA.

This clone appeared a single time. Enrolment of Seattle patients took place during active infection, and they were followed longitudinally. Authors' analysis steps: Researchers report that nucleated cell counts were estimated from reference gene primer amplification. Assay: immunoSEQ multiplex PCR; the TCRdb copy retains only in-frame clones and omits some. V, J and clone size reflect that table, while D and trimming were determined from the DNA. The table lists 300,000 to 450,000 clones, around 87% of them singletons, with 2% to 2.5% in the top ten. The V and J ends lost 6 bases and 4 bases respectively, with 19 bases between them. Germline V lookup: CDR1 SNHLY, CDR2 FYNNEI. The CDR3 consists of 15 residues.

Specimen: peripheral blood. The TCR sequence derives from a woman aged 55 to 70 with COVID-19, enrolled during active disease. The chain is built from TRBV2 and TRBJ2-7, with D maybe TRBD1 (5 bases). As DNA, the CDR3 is TGTGCCAGCAGCGACAGTCGGAAGGGTTTGTACGAGCAGTACTTC. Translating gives CASSDSRKGLYEQYF.